The TCR beta chain described here comes from a study of blood T cell repertoires in COVID-19. Methods used by the authors: Quantification of nucleated cells was approximated via reference gene primer amplification. Clones were read by immunoSEQ multiplex PCR, and TCRdb kept only the in-frame ones, dropping some. From that table come the V and J calls and clone size; the DNA was used to work out D and trimming. Of 450,000 to 600,000 clones in the sample, roughly 87% were seen once. The sequencing input was PBMCs or T cells enriched from blood (not recorded which). This receptor was obtained from a woman between 18 and 29 years old who had recovered from COVID-19.

CDR3 sequence (DNA): TGCGCCAGCAGCCAATATTTCGGGGGAGCGTCCTCCTACGAGCAGTACTTC. It yields the protein CASSQYFGGASSYEQYF. The V and J genes are TRBV4-1 and TRBJ2-7; maybe TRBD2 (6 bases). V shed 2 bases and J shed 0 bases, with 17 bases lying between them. CDR1 is MGHRA and CDR2 is YSYEKL in the germline V gene. This CDR3 has 17 residues.